A single sample is the source of the 3 T cell receptor beta chains below, sequenced in a study of blood T cell repertoires in COVID-19. Assay used: immunoSEQ multiplex PCR; TCRdb lists only in-frame clones, some missing. The table has over 60,000 clones, about 80% seen once. The specimen was peripheral blood. The receptor set was obtained from an elderly man with active COVID-19.

This clone was recorded only once. The chain combines TRBV6-4 with TRBJ1-2, with 8 bases matching TRBD1. V dropped 1 base and J dropped 10; count of bases not matched to a gene: 5. Germline V gene data show CDR1 as MRHNA and CDR2 as SNTAGT. This CDR3 region has 13 residues. The CDR3 is CASSDYDRGPYTF. CDR3 DNA: TGTGCCAGCAGTGACTACGACAGGGGACCCTACACCTTC.

This clone was picked up one time. This sequence joins TRBV6-1 and TRBJ1-5; weak D call: TRBD1 (6 bases). Between the trimmed V and J ends, which lost 7 bases and 0 bases, there was a span of 13 bases. This CDR3 is built from 15 residues. Germline V gene sequence: CDR1 MNHNS, CDR2 SASEGT. CDR3 protein: CASTQGGGSNQPQHF. The CDR3 nucleotides are TGTGCCAGCACCCAGGGAGGGGGTAGCAATCAGCCCCAGCATTTT.

CDR3 in amino acids: CASSLGQNEQFF. CDR3 in DNA: TGTGCCAGCAGCTTAGGGCAAAATGAGCAGTTCTTC. The chain couples TRBV7-2 to TRBJ2-1; D is undetermined. Germline-derived CDR1 and CDR2 are SGHTA and FQGNSA. The CDR3 sequence is 12 residues long. Trimming stripped 1 base from V and 7 bases from J, with 5 bases between.